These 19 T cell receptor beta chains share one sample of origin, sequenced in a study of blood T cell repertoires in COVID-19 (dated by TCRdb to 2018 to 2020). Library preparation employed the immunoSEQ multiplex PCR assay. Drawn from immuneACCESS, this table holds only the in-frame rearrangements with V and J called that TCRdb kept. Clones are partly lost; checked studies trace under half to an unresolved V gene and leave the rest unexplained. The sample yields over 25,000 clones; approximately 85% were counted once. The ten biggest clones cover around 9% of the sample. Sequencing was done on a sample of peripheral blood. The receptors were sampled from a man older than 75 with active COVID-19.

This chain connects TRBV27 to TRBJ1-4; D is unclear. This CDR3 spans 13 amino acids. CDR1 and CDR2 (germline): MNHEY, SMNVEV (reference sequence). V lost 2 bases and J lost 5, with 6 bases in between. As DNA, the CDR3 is TGTGCCAGCAGTTTAAGGAGGAATGAAAAACTGTTTTTT. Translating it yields CASSLRRNEKLFF.

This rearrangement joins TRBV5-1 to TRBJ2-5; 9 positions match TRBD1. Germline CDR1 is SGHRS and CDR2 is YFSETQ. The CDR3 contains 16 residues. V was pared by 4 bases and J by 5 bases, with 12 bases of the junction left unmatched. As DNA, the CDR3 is TGCGCCAGCAGCACGAACAGGGGGCGCACCGGGGAGACCCAGTACTTC. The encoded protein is CASSTNRGRTGETQYF.

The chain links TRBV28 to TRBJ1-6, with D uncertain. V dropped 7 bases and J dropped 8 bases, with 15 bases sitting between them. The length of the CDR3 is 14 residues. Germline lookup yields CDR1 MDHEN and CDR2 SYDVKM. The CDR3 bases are TGTGCCAGCACTGTGTACGGGTATGATTCACCCCTCCACTTT. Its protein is CASTVYGYDSPLHF.

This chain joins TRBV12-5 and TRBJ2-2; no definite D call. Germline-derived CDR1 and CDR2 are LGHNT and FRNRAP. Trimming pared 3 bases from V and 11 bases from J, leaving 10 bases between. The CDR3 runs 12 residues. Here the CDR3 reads CASGLEYVELFF. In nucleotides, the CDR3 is TGTGCTAGTGGTTTAGAGTACGTTGAGCTGTTTTTT.

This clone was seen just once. The CDR3 DNA is TGTGCCATCAGGACCGACAGTGAAGCTTTCTTT. The encoded protein is CAIRTDSEAFF. The chain joins TRBV10-3 to TRBJ1-1, with D possibly matching TRBD1 (5 bases). V was pared by 6 bases and J by 7 bases, with 9 bases between. The length of the CDR3 is 11 residues. Germline values: CDR1 ENHRY, CDR2 SYGVKD.

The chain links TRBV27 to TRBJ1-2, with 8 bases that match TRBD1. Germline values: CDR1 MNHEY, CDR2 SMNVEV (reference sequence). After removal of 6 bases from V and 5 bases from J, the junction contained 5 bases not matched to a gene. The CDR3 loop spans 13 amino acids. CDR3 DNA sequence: TGTGCCAGCAGCCGGGACAGGACTTATGGCTACACCTTC. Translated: CASSRDRTYGYTF.

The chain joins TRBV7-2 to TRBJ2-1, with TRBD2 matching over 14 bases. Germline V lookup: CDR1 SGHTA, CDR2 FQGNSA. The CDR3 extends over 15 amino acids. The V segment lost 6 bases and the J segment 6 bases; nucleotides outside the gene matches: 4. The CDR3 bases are TGTGCCAGCAGTTGGGGACTAGCGGGGGCCAATGAGCAGTTCTTC. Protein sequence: CASSWGLAGANEQFF.

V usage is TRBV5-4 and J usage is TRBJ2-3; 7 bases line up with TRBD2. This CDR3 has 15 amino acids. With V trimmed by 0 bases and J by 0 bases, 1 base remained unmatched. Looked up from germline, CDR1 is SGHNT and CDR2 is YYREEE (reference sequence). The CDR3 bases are TGTGCCAGCAGCTTGGACGGGGGGAGCACAGATACGCAGTATTTT. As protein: CASSLDGGSTDTQYF.

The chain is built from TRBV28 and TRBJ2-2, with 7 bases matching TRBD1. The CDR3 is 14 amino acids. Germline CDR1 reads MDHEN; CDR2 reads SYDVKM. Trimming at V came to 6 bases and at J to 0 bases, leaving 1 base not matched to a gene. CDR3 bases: TGTGCCAGCAGGGGACAGTCGAACACCGGGGAGCTGTTTTTT. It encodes CASRGQSNTGELFF. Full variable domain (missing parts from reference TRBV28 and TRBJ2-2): DVKVTQSSRYLVKRTGEKVFLECVQDMDHENMFWYRQDPGLGLRLIYFSYDVKMKEKGDIPEGYSVSREKKERFSLILESASTNQTSMYLCASRGQSNTGELFFGEGSRLTVL.

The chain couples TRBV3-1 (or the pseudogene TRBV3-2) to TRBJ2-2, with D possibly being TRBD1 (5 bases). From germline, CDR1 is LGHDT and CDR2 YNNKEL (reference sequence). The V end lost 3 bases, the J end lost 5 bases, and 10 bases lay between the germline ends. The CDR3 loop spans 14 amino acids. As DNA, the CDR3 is TGTGCCAGCAGCCACAGGGTGTGGACCGGGGAGCTGTTTTTT. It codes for CASSHRVWTGELFF.

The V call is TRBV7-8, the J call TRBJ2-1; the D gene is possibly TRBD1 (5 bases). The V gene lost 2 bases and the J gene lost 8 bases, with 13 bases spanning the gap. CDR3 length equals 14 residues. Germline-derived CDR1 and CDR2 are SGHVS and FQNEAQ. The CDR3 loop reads CASSLRPGFDEQFF. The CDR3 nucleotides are TGTGCCAGCAGCTTAAGGCCAGGGTTCGATGAGCAGTTCTTC.

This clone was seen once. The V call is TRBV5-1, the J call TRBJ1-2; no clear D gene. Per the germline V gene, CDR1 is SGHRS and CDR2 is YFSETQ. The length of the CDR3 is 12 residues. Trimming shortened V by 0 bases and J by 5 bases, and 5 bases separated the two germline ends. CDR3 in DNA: TGCGCCAGCAGCTTGGGCAGATATGGCTACACCTTC. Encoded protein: CASSLGRYGYTF.

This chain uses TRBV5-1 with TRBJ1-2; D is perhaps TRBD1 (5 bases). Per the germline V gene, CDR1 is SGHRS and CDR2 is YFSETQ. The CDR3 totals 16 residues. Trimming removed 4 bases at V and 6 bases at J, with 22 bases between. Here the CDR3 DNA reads TGCGCCAGCAGCGGGGGACCGCCGGGGGAACTAGATGGCTACACCTTC. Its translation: CASSGGPPGELDGYTF.

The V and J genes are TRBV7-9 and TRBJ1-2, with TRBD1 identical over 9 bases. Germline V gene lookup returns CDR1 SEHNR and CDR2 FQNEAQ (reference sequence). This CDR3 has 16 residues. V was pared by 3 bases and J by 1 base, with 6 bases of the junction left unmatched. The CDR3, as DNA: TGTGCCAGCAGCTTCTCCGGGACAGGGATTAACTATGGCTACACCTTC. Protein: CASSFSGTGINYGYTF.

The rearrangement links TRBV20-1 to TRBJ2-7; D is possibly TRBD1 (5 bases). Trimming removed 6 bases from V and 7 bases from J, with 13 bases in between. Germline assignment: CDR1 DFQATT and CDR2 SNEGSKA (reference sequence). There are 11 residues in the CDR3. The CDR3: CSANQGGEQYF. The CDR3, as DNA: TGCAGTGCAAATCAGGGTGGGGAGCAGTACTTC.

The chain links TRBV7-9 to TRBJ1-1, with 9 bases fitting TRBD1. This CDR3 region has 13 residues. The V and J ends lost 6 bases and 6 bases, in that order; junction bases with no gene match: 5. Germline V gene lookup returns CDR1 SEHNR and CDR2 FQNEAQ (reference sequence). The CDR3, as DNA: TGTGCCAGCAGACTGACAGGGGGGGCTGAAGCTTTCTTT. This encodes CASRLTGGAEAFF.

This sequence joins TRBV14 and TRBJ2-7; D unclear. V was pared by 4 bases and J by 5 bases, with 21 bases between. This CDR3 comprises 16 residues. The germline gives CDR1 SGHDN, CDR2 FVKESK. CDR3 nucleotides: TGTGCCAGCAGCCCCCTTACTCCCCCTAGGAAGCACGAGCAGTACTTC. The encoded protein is CASSPLTPPRKHEQYF.

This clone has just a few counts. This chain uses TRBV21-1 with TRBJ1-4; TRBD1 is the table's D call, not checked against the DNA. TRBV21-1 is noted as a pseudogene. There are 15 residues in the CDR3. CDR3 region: CASSTTGETNEKLFF. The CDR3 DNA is TGTGCCAGCAGCACTACAGGGGAAACTAATGAAAAACTGTTTTTT.

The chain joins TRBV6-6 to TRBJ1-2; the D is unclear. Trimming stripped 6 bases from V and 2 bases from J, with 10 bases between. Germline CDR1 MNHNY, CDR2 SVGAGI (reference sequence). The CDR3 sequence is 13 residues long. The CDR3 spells CASRVGGNYGYTF. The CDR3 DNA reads TGTGCCAGCAGGGTAGGAGGAAACTATGGCTACACCTTC.